Each of the 31 T cell receptor beta chains below was sequenced from the same sample in a study of T-cell reconstitution after alpha-beta-depleted transplantation in children. Unique molecular identifiers tagged the TCRbeta library. TCRdb independently ran MiXCR on the PCR reads; one entry per CDR3 protein. The top ten clones hold over 3.5% of a sample with roughly 400,000 distinct CDR3 sequences, just over 20% of them seen once. The input for sequencing was PBMCs from the stem cell graft donor, taken from the stem cell graft. The receptors originated from a human donor who donated a stem cell graft to a child with acute myeloid leukemia.

The chain carries TRBV27 and TRBJ1-6, with a possible D match to TRBD1 (5 bases). The germline V gene encodes CDR1 MNHEY and CDR2 SMNVEV (reference sequence). With 2 bases removed from V and 7 bases from J, the gap between germline ends came to 9 bases. The CDR3 is made up of 14 amino acids. The CDR3, as DNA: TGTGCCAGCAGTTTAGAGGGGAGGAATTCACCCCTCCACTTT. This codes for CASSLEGRNSPLHF.

CDR3 loop: CAIRDPMGPKTLGQGNEQFF. CDR3 DNA: TGTGCCATCAGGGATCCCATGGGACCGAAAACCCTGGGACAGGGGAATGAGCAGTTCTTC. This chain links TRBV10-3 with TRBJ2-1, with 10 nucleotides matching TRBD1. The CDR3 length is 20 residues. V shed 6 bases, J shed 7 bases, and the junction held 24 bases outside the gene matches. The germline CDR1 and CDR2 sequences are ENHRY and SYGVKD.

This clonotype appeared a few times. V is TRBV10-2 and J is TRBJ2-2; D remains unclear. The V end was cut by 6 bases, the J end by 5 bases, with 10 bases between. CDR3 length: 13 residues. Germline V gene lookup returns CDR1 WSHSY and CDR2 SAAADI. As DNA, the CDR3 is TGCGCCAGCAGAGCTAGTCAGACCGGGGAGCTGTTTTTT. Translation: CASRASQTGELFF.

The chain employs TRBV27 and TRBJ2-7, with 7 bases that match TRBD1. Per germline, CDR1 MNHEY and CDR2 SMNVEV (reference sequence). The junction had 15 bases not matched to a gene; V was cut back by 6 bases and J by 4 bases. This CDR3 has 16 residues. The CDR3 DNA follows: TGTGCCAGCAGCTTAGGATACAGGGGAAATAGATACGAGCAGTACTTC. This codes for CASSLGYRGNRYEQYF.

A few counts support this clonotype. The chain carries TRBV12-3 or TRBV12-4 and TRBJ2-1; TRBD1 matches 9 bases. With 5 bases clipped from V and 4 bases from J, the junction kept 6 bases outside the gene matches. CDR3 length: 15 residues. In nucleotides, the CDR3 is TGTGCCAGCAGTACACAGGGGGCGAGGTACAATGAGCAGTTCTTC. Amino acid sequence: CASSTQGARYNEQFF.

This clonotype was observed a few times. The chain has TRBV4-1 and TRBJ2-7, with TRBD1 matching over 9 bases. This CDR3 is built from 16 residues. V gave up 1 base and J gave up 5 bases; unmatched junction bases: 9. From germline, CDR1 is MGHRA and CDR2 YSYEKL. This CDR3 reads CASSQGLGTGRHEQYF. Written as DNA, the CDR3 is TGCGCCAGCAGCCAAGGGTTGGGGACAGGGAGGCACGAGCAGTACTTC.

The chain links TRBV6-5 to TRBJ1-2, with D possibly TRBD1 on 5 matching bases. Trimming cost V 2 bases and J 8 bases, with 24 bases left between them. The germline V gene has CDR1 MNHEY and CDR2 SVGAGI. This CDR3 has 17 residues. Here the CDR3 reads CASSYVGGVQPPGGYTF. CDR3 DNA sequence: TGTGCCAGCAGTTACGTGGGGGGGGTACAACCCCCTGGAGGCTACACCTTC.

The chain employs TRBV29-1 and TRBJ1-3; tentative D call: TRBD1 (5 bases). CDR1 is SQVTM, CDR2 ANQGSEA, per germline. CDR3 length equals 15 residues. Deletions cut 2 bases from V and 3 bases from J, with 14 bases between. CDR3 coding DNA: TGCAGCGTTGAATTGGGCCAGGGCATTGGAAACACCATATATTTT. Its translation is CSVELGQGIGNTIYF.

The sample holds a few counts of this clonotype. The genes are TRBV13 and TRBJ2-3; 7 bases match TRBD2. This CDR3 is built from 15 residues. V trimming: 5 bases; J trimming: 2 bases; junction bases outside the gene matches: 7. Germline V lookup: CDR1 PRHDT, CDR2 FYEKMQ (reference sequence). The CDR3 coding sequence is TGTGCCAGCAGCAAGCCTCTAGCGGCCACAGATACGCAGTATTTT. Its protein is CASSKPLAATDTQYF.

This clonotype has a handful of counts. The CDR3 sequence is CASKRGFEGYEQFF. The CDR3 bases are TGTGCCAGCAAGAGGGGATTCGAAGGCTATGAGCAGTTCTTC. The chain links TRBV12-3 or TRBV12-4 to TRBJ2-1; D is perhaps TRBD1 or TRBD2 (5 bases each). V lost 7 bases and J 8 bases, leaving 18 bases between the germline ends. This CDR3 region has 14 residues.

This sequence joins TRBV5-1 and TRBJ1-6; tentative D call: TRBD1 (5 bases). The CDR3 has 14 amino acids. Trimming removed 4 bases from V and 6 bases from J, with 11 bases in between. The germline V gene has CDR1 SGHRS and CDR2 YFSETQ. CDR3 loop: CASSPRQSNSPLHF. CDR3 nucleotides: TGCGCCAGCAGCCCCCGACAGAGTAATTCACCCCTCCACTTT.

This clonotype was counted between two and nine times. At one of its ends the junction is not consistent with the germline gene, which may arise from a read error. The CDR3 region is CASREGIPDNEQFF. The CDR3 DNA reads as TGTGCCAGCAGGGAAGGGATCCCTGACAATGAGCAGTTCTTC. The chain recombines TRBV2 with TRBJ2-1, with unresolved D. This CDR3 comprises 14 residues. Germline V gene sequence: CDR1 SNHLY, CDR2 FYNNEI.

The chain carries TRBV12-3 or TRBV12-4 and TRBJ2-3; D is perhaps TRBD2 (5 bases). The CDR3 has 15 amino acids. V dropped 3 bases and J dropped 0 bases, with 10 bases sitting between them. The CDR3 bases are TGTGCCAGCAGTTTTGTCCCGGGAAGCACAGATACGCAGTATTTT. Translating it yields CASSFVPGSTDTQYF.

This clonotype was seen ten or more times. The J gene is TRBJ1-1, the V gene TRBV29-1; perhaps TRBD1 as D (5 bases). The V gene's germline CDR1 is SQVTM and CDR2 ANQGSEA. The CDR3 is 12 residues long. V gave up 6 bases and J gave up 4 bases, with 12 bases separating them. Here the CDR3 DNA reads TGCAGCGTGGAAAGACAGAGCACTGAAGCTTTCTTT. Amino acid sequence: CSVERQSTEAFF.

The chain employs TRBV2 and TRBJ2-1; maybe TRBD2 (5 bases). CDR1 and CDR2 (germline): SNHLY, FYNNEI. V was trimmed by 10 bases and J by 10 bases, leaving 11 bases between them. The CDR3 consists of 10 residues. The CDR3 protein is CATLTGEQFF. The CDR3 coding sequence is TGTGCCACCCTGACGGGAGAGCAGTTCTTC.

This clonotype came up a few times. The chain carries TRBV15 and TRBJ2-7; tentatively, D is TRBD2 (5 bases). The length of the CDR3 is 14 residues. Trimming took 5 bases from V and 3 from J, leaving 14 bases between them. CDR1 and CDR2 (germline): LNHNV, YYDKDF (reference sequence). CDR3 in amino acids: CATSLRVLYYEQYF. CDR3 DNA sequence: TGTGCCACCAGCCTGAGGGTTTTGTACTACGAGCAGTACTTC.

V and J are TRBV12-3 or TRBV12-4 and TRBJ2-7; a possible D gene is TRBD1 (7 bases). The CDR3 consists of 12 residues. V was trimmed by 1 base and J by 11 bases, leaving 12 bases between them. In DNA form, the CDR3 reads TGTGCCAGCAGTTTAGGCAGGGGGGAGAAGTACTTC. Translating gives CASSLGRGEKYF.

For the CDR3, the DNA is TGTGCCAGCAGTCCACGACGGGACAGGGGGTCTAGCACAGATACGCAGTATTTT. This encodes CASSPRRDRGSSTDTQYF. The V gene is TRBV6-1, the J gene TRBJ2-3; 11 bases are a match to TRBD1. The V and J ends lost 5 bases and 0 bases, in that order; junction bases with no gene match: 10. The germline V gene has CDR1 MNHNS and CDR2 SASEGT. The CDR3 runs 18 residues.

This sequence joins TRBV5-1 and TRBJ2-3; D ambiguous. This CDR3 has 14 amino acids. Between the trimmed V and J ends, which lost 0 bases and 2 bases, there was a span of 7 bases. Germline V gene lookup returns CDR1 SGHRS and CDR2 YFSETQ. In DNA, the CDR3 is TGCGCCAGCAGCTTGGAATCAAACACAGATACGCAGTATTTT. Translating it yields CASSLESNTDTQYF.

This clonotype occurred a few times. The rearrangement uses TRBV29-1 and TRBJ1-2; D is unresolved. V was trimmed by 3 bases and J by 1 base, leaving 12 bases between them. Germline CDR1 reads SQVTM; CDR2 reads ANQGSEA. The CDR3 totals 14 residues. For the CDR3, the DNA is TGCAGCGTTGAGTTGTGGACCAGTAACTATGGCTACACCTTC. The encoded protein is CSVELWTSNYGYTF.

The gene calls are TRBV27 and TRBJ2-5; 14 nucleotides match TRBD2. The CDR3 runs 18 residues. Per the germline V gene, CDR1 is MNHEY and CDR2 is SMNVEV (reference sequence). Trimming removed 5 bases from V and 0 bases from J; junction bases left unmatched: 8. In DNA, the CDR3 is TGTGCCAGCAGTCCCCTAATGGGACTAGCGGGAGACCAAGAGACCCAGTACTTC. This codes for CASSPLMGLAGDQETQYF.

This clonotype was observed a few times. V and J are TRBV12-3 or TRBV12-4 and TRBJ2-7; possibly TRBD1 or TRBD2 for D (5 bases each). The CDR3 is 15 amino acids. The V gene lost 5 bases and the J gene lost 3 bases, with 17 bases spanning the gap. As DNA, the CDR3 is TGTGCCAGCAGTCCTCGGGGTGGGGCCGGCTACGAGCAGTACTTC. It yields the protein CASSPRGGAGYEQYF.

This clonotype was recorded many times. The rearrangement uses TRBV20-1 and TRBJ1-1, with a possible D match to TRBD1 (6 bases). The CDR3 contains 14 residues. V was shortened by 4 bases and J by 4 bases, with 16 bases between the two germline ends. Looked up from germline, CDR1 is DFQATT and CDR2 is SNEGSKA (reference sequence). The CDR3 loop is CSAMLGARGTEAFF. The CDR3 DNA sequence: TGCAGTGCTATGCTGGGGGCGCGGGGCACTGAAGCTTTCTTT.

This clonotype appeared a few times. The CDR3 sequence: CASSLGSGHTYNEQFF. In DNA, the CDR3 is TGTGCCAGCAGCTTAGGTAGCGGCCATACCTACAATGAGCAGTTCTTC. The chain has TRBV7-9 and TRBJ2-1; a possible D gene is TRBD2 (6 bases). Germline CDR1 SEHNR, CDR2 FQNEAQ (reference sequence). CDR3 length: 16 residues. The V and J ends lost 1 base and 2 bases respectively, with 12 bases between them.

In its sample, this clonotype was seen a few times. The V call is TRBV20-1, the J call TRBJ2-7; weak D call: TRBD2 (5 bases). CDR1 and CDR2 (germline): DFQATT, SNEGSKA (reference sequence). V was clipped by 6 bases and J by 7 bases, with 22 bases between them. The CDR3 consists of 14 residues. Here the CDR3 DNA reads TGCAGTGCAATAAGCGGAGGCCGCGGTCGAGAGCAGTACTTC. This codes for CSAISGGRGREQYF.

This clonotype was detected only a few times. This chain joins TRBV20-1 and TRBJ1-1; D is unresolved. Per the germline V gene, CDR1 is DFQATT and CDR2 is SNEGSKA (reference sequence). CDR3 length equals 14 residues. Trimming took off 4 bases at V and 4 bases at J, with 16 bases between the two ends. The chain's CDR3 is CSAIREFYATEAFF. The CDR3 DNA reads as TGCAGTGCTATCCGGGAGTTCTACGCCACTGAAGCTTTCTTT.

The chain links TRBV5-1 to TRBJ2-7, with D uncertain. The CDR3 runs to 11 residues. Germline CDR1 is SGHRS and CDR2 is YFSETQ. V was trimmed by 4 bases and J by 5 bases, leaving 7 bases between them. The CDR3 nucleotides are TGCGCCAGCAGCGAACTTAACGAGCAGTACTTC. Protein product: CASSELNEQYF.

The chain couples TRBV28 to TRBJ2-3; 9 bases are a match to TRBD2. This CDR3 spans 15 amino acids. After removal of 7 bases from V and 1 base from J, the junction contained 6 bases not matched to a gene. Germline CDR1 reads MDHEN; CDR2 reads SYDVKM. In nucleotides, the CDR3 is TGTGCCAGCAACCTACTAGCGGGTGGCACAGATACGCAGTATTTT. Translating gives CASNLLAGGTDTQYF.

This clonotype occurred a few times. V is TRBV20-1 and J is TRBJ2-5; 10 nucleotides agree with TRBD1. After removal of 5 bases from V and 5 bases from J, the junction contained 5 bases not matched to a gene. The CDR3 sequence is 13 residues long. CDR1 DFQATT and CDR2 SNEGSKA come from the germline V gene (reference sequence). The CDR3 loop is CSAVDRGDETQYF. The DNA of the CDR3 is TGCAGTGCTGTGGACAGGGGGGATGAGACCCAGTACTTC.

The rearrangement uses TRBV27 and TRBJ2-1; D may match TRBD1 or TRBD2 (6 bases each). Germline V gene lookup returns CDR1 MNHEY and CDR2 SMNVEV (reference sequence). Deletions cut 2 bases from V and 7 bases from J, with 21 bases between. This CDR3 contains 17 residues. This CDR3 reads CASSLRGVSAMWNEQFF. CDR3 sequence (DNA): TGTGCCAGCAGTTTAAGGGGGGTCTCGGCTATGTGGAATGAGCAGTTCTTC.

J is TRBJ2-1 and V is TRBV7-2; TRBD2 matches 10 bases. V gave up 4 bases and J gave up 7 bases; unmatched junction bases: 7. This CDR3 contains 15 residues. CDR1 SGHTA and CDR2 FQGNSA come from the germline V gene. CDR3: CASSSPGTSANEQFF. The CDR3 DNA follows: TGTGCCAGCAGCTCCCCCGGGACTAGCGCAAATGAGCAGTTCTTC.